Presented here are 32 T cell receptor beta chains from one specimen sequenced in a study of CD8+CD57+ T cells in acquired aplastic anemia. The template used for profiling TCR beta VDJ and CDR3 was genomic DNA. TCRdb re-analysed the reads in MiXCR, keeping a single row per CDR3 protein. This table has over 200,000 distinct CDR3 sequences, over 55% appearing once. Sequencing was done on a sample of sorted CD4+, CD8+, or CD8+CD57+ T cells (not recorded which) from PBMCs. These receptors were collected from a human donor in good health.

This clonotype was counted only a few times. The chain combines TRBV15 with TRBJ1-2; D is unresolved. This CDR3 region has 15 residues. Between the trimmed V and J ends, which lost 0 bases and 6 bases, there was a span of 14 bases. Germline V gene lookup returns CDR1 LNHNV and CDR2 YYDKDF (reference sequence). In nucleotides, the CDR3 is TGTGCCACCAGCAGAGATGGGCACGGGATAAATGGCTACACCTTC. Its translation: CATSRDGHGINGYTF.

The V gene is TRBV9, the J gene TRBJ1-2, with 7 positions matching TRBD1. From germline, CDR1 is SGDLS and CDR2 YYNGEE. The CDR3 sequence is 15 residues long. After removal of 0 bases from V and 1 base from J, the junction contained 3 bases not matched to a gene. CDR3 residues: CASSVEGDSNYGYTF. CDR3 bases: TGTGCCAGCAGCGTAGAAGGGGACAGTAACTATGGCTACACCTTC.

There are many counts of this clonotype. The chain joins TRBV11-2 to TRBJ2-4, with D unresolved. Looked up from germline, CDR1 is SGHAT and CDR2 is FQNNGV. The CDR3 extends over 17 amino acids. The V end was cut by 1 base, the J end by 0 bases, with 13 bases between. The CDR3 nucleotides read TGTGCCAGCAGCTTAGGTGGGCGAGAAATAGCCAAAAACATTCAGTACTTC. Translated, it gives CASSLGGREIAKNIQYF.

The chain couples TRBV6-5 to TRBJ1-5, with D perhaps TRBD1 (5 bases). The CDR3 consists of 13 residues. V was shortened by 6 bases and J by 3 bases, with 9 bases between the two germline ends. The V gene's germline CDR1 is MNHEY and CDR2 SVGAGI. In DNA form, the CDR3 reads TGTGCCAGCAGAAGACAGATCAATCAGCCCCAGCATTTT. It translates to CASRRQINQPQHF.

The V and J genes are TRBV20-1 and TRBJ2-5, with 9 bases matching TRBD1. There are 12 residues in the CDR3. CDR1 is DFQATT and CDR2 is SNEGSKA in the germline V gene (reference sequence). The ends lost 6 bases at V and 5 bases at J; junction bases unmatched: 4. The CDR3 coding sequence is TGCAGTGCGGAGGGGACAGGGGAGACCCAGTACTTC. Protein sequence: CSAEGTGETQYF.

The rearrangement uses TRBV7-3 and TRBJ2-5; the D call may be TRBD1 or TRBD2 (5 bases each). With 2 bases removed from V and 4 bases from J, the gap between germline ends came to 14 bases. Germline CDR1 SGHTA, CDR2 FQGTGA. The CDR3 extends over 15 amino acids. CDR3 in amino acids: CASSLYGGTVETQYF. CDR3 in DNA: TGTGCCAGCAGCTTATATGGGGGAACAGTAGAGACCCAGTACTTC.

The chain is built from TRBV7-3 and TRBJ1-6; D remains unclear. Germline V lookup: CDR1 SGHTA, CDR2 FQGTGA. Trimming cost V 6 bases and J 3 bases, with 6 bases left between them. The CDR3 extends over 13 amino acids. The CDR3, as DNA: TGTGCCAGCAGTCGTCTCTATAATTCACCCCTCCACTTT. It translates to CASSRLYNSPLHF. Full variable domain (outside the CDR3, taken from reference TRBV7-3 and TRBJ1-6): GAGVSQTPSNKVTEKGKYVELRCDPISGHTALYWYRQSLGQGPEFLIYFQGTGAADDSGLPNDRFFAVRPEGSVSTLKIQRTERGDSAVYLCASSRLYNSPLHFGNGTRLTVT.

This clonotype appeared many times. The CDR3, as DNA: TGTGCCAGCAGGCAAGAGACTAGCGGGAGGACCGGGGATGAGCAGTTCTTC. It yields the protein CASRQETSGRTGDEQFF. The V and J genes are TRBV6-4 and TRBJ2-1, with 13 bases lining up with TRBD2. Per germline, CDR1 MRHNA and CDR2 SNTAGT. The junction had 13 bases not matched to a gene; V was cut back by 6 bases and J by 8 bases. This CDR3 has 17 amino acids.

The CDR3: CASSQEGSWVSEKLFF. The CDR3 nucleotides are TGTGCCAGCAGCCAAGAGGGGAGCTGGGTGTCTGAAAAACTGTTTTTT. The rearrangement links TRBV3-1 to TRBJ1-4; D is ambiguous. The CDR3 has 16 residues. The germline V gene encodes CDR1 LGHDT and CDR2 YNNKEL (reference sequence). V lost 0 bases to trimming and J lost 7 bases, with 15 bases between them.

The chain combines TRBV25-1 with TRBJ1-4, with 9 bases aligning to TRBD1. Germline V lookup: CDR1 MGHDK, CDR2 SYGVNS. This CDR3 comprises 13 residues. Losses at the gene ends were 11 bases for V and 4 bases for J; bases not matched to a gene: 5. In nucleotides, the CDR3 is TGTGCCGTGGGACAGGGAGATAATGAAAAACTGTTTTTT. The encoded protein is CAVGQGDNEKLFF. Combining the CDR3 with reference TRBV25-1 and TRBJ1-4 gives the whole variable domain EADIYQTPRYLVIGTGKKITLECSQTMGHDKMYWYQQDPGMELHLIHYSYGVNSTEKGDLSSESTVSRIRTEHFPLTLESARPSHTSQYLCAVGQGDNEKLFFGSGTQLSVL.

The chain joins TRBV10-3 to TRBJ1-5; 7 nucleotides match TRBD1. From germline, CDR1 is ENHRY and CDR2 SYGVKD. The CDR3 covers 16 residues. V trimming: 8 bases; J trimming: 3 bases; junction bases outside the gene matches: 13. The CDR3 sequence is CAIGGETGVVNQPQHF. In DNA form, the CDR3 reads TGTGCCATCGGAGGCGAAACAGGGGTGGTCAATCAGCCCCAGCATTTT.

The J gene is TRBJ2-3, the V gene TRBV15, with TRBD1 as a possible D gene (6 bases). Trimming removed 2 bases from V and 11 bases from J, with 11 bases in between. Germline V lookup: CDR1 LNHNV, CDR2 YYDKDF (reference sequence). CDR3 length: 12 residues. For the CDR3, the DNA is TGTGCCACCAGCAGAAAACAGGGCGAGCAGTATTTT. As protein: CATSRKQGEQYF.

The chain combines TRBV15 with TRBJ1-4; 9 bases fit TRBD1. The length of the CDR3 is 15 residues. The J segment lost 6 bases and the V segment lost 0 bases, leaving 2 bases of the junction unmatched. Germline V CDR1 and CDR2: LNHNV, YYDKDF (reference sequence). The CDR3 loop reads CATSREQGAHEKLFF. The DNA for the CDR3 is TGTGCCACCAGCAGAGAACAGGGGGCGCATGAAAAACTGTTTTTT.

This clonotype was detected ten times or more. V is TRBV11-2 and J is TRBJ1-2, with 10 bases lining up with TRBD1. This CDR3 is built from 16 residues. V gave up 0 bases and J gave up 4 bases; unmatched junction bases: 5. CDR1 and CDR2 (germline): SGHAT, FQNNGV. The CDR3 DNA reads as TGTGCCAGCAGCTTAGAGGGGACAGGGGTCGGCTATGGCTACACCTTC. Its protein is CASSLEGTGVGYGYTF. The variable domain in full, with the rest retrieved from reference TRBV11-2 and TRBJ1-2, is EAGVAQSPRYKIIEKRQSVAFWCNPISGHATLYWYQQILGQGPKLLIQFQNNGVVDDSQLPKDRFSAERLKGVDSTLKIQPAKLEDSAVYLCASSLEGTGVGYGYTFGSGTRLTVV.

About this clonotype itself: The conserved phenylalanine or tryptophan normally closing the CDR3 is absent here, so this likely arose from a read error. The DNA is omitted, as the CDR3 cannot be located on it reliably, and the CDR3 follows TCRdb's listing. This chain links TRBV2 with TRBJ2-5; TRBD1, the table's D call, lacks a check against the DNA. Per the germline V gene, CDR1 is SNHLY and CDR2 is FYNNEI. The CDR3 length is 16 residues, termini included. CDR3 residues: CASSEGTGWKQETQHL.

This clonotype has a count of ten or more. The chain recombines TRBV20-1 with TRBJ1-5; D uncertain. Looked up from germline, CDR1 is DFQATT and CDR2 is SNEGSKA (reference sequence). The CDR3 covers 13 residues. V lost 1 base and J 1 base, leaving 5 bases between the germline ends. CDR3 DNA sequence: TGCAGTGCTAGAGTCGCAAGCAATCAGCCCCAGCATTTT. Translated: CSARVASNQPQHF.

This clonotype came up once. The genes are TRBV20-1 and TRBJ2-2; D perhaps matches TRBD1 (5 bases). V was clipped by 5 bases and J by 7 bases, with 8 bases between them. The CDR3 runs 11 residues. Per germline, CDR1 DFQATT and CDR2 SNEGSKA (reference sequence). The DNA for the CDR3 is TGCAGTGCTTCAGGGTACGGGGAGCTGTTTTTT. Protein product: CSASGYGELFF.

V is TRBV7-2 and J is TRBJ2-7, with 7 positions matching TRBD1. The V and J ends lost 5 bases and 3 bases, in that order; junction bases with no gene match: 10. The CDR3 runs to 15 residues. In germline, CDR1 is SGHTA, CDR2 FQGNSA. CDR3 amino acids: CASSPVTGDGYEQYF. CDR3 DNA: TGTGCCAGCAGCCCAGTCACAGGGGACGGCTACGAGCAGTACTTC. The full variable domain, completed using reference TRBV7-2 and TRBJ2-7, is GAGVSQSPSNKVTEKGKDVELRCDPISGHTALYWYRQSLGQGLEFLIYFQGNSAPDKSGLPSDRFSAERTGGSVSTLTIQRTQQEDSAVYLCASSPVTGDGYEQYFGPGTRLTVT.

The chain couples TRBV13 to TRBJ2-7, with 7 bases aligning to TRBD2. Trimming cost V 5 bases and J 7 bases; bases outside gene matches: 11. Germline lookup yields CDR1 PRHDT and CDR2 FYEKMQ (reference sequence). The CDR3 consists of 14 residues. In DNA, the CDR3 is TGTGCCAGCAGCGGGGGGACTACCTACAATGAGCAGTACTTC. Protein sequence: CASSGGTTYNEQYF.

The V call is TRBV12-3 or TRBV12-4, the J call TRBJ1-1, with D unresolved. The CDR3 has 15 residues. The V gene lost 5 bases and the J gene lost 0 bases, with 13 bases spanning the gap. This CDR3 is CASSPLMQLNTEAFF. CDR3 bases: TGTGCCAGCAGTCCCCTTATGCAGCTGAACACTGAAGCTTTCTTT.

CDR3 DNA sequence: TGTGCCAGCAGCCCACGCGGGGGGACTACCGGGGAGCTGTTTTTT. This encodes CASSPRGGTTGELFF. The V call is TRBV7-9, the J call TRBJ2-2; TRBD2 agrees at 8 bases. The trim removed 5 bases at V and 5 bases at J, leaving 7 bases unmatched. CDR3 size: 15 residues. The germline gives CDR1 SEHNR, CDR2 FQNEAQ (reference sequence).

Only one count was recorded for this clonotype. No conserved phenylalanine or tryptophan ends this CDR3, so it is likely a read error. It is unclear where the CDR3 begins or ends on the DNA, so no DNA is shown, and the CDR3 is as TCRdb lists it. This chain uses TRBV7-9 with TRBJ2-6; the D call of TRBD2 is as the table states it, not checked on the DNA. The CDR3 spans 8 amino acids, including both terminal residues. Germline CDR1 reads SEHNR; CDR2 reads FQNEAQ (reference sequence). CDR3 amino acids: CASRQSVL.

The chain joins TRBV20-1 to TRBJ2-3; a possible D gene is TRBD2 (5 bases). Deletions cut 1 base from V and 0 bases from J, with 14 bases between. CDR1 and CDR2 from the germline V gene are DFQATT and SNEGSKA (reference sequence). The CDR3 length is 16 residues. This CDR3 is CSARVAIRRSTDTQYF. The CDR3 DNA follows: TGCAGTGCTAGAGTCGCAATAAGGAGGAGCACAGATACGCAGTATTTT.

The chain employs TRBV14 and TRBJ2-7, with 7 bases fitting TRBD1. J gave up 2 bases and V 0 bases, and 10 bases lay outside the gene matches. This CDR3 contains 17 residues. The germline V gene has CDR1 SGHDN and CDR2 FVKESK. The CDR3 sequence is CASSQDRKGGPPYEQYF. The CDR3 DNA sequence: TGTGCCAGCAGCCAAGATAGGAAAGGGGGCCCCCCCTACGAGCAGTACTTC.

The V call is TRBV24-1, the J call TRBJ2-7; D may be TRBD2 (6 bases). CDR3 size: 12 residues. In germline, CDR1 is KGHDR, CDR2 SFDVKD. The V gene lost 8 bases and the J gene lost 3 bases, with 10 bases spanning the gap. The CDR3 DNA is TGTGCCACCATGGACGGGAGCTACGAGCAGTACTTC. This codes for CATMDGSYEQYF.

J is TRBJ2-7 and V is TRBV20-1; weak D call: TRBD2 (7 bases). Germline CDR1 DFQATT, CDR2 SNEGSKA (reference sequence). V lost 3 bases and J lost 4, with 25 bases in between. This CDR3 has 17 residues. CDR3 sequence reads: CSARDFEGGPVLYEQYF. The CDR3 DNA reads as TGCAGTGCTAGGGACTTCGAGGGGGGGCCTGTTTTGTACGAGCAGTACTTC.

This chain links TRBV20-1 with TRBJ1-1; 9 bases fit TRBD1. CDR3 length: 13 amino acids. V trimming: 1 base; J trimming: 6 bases; junction bases outside the gene matches: 3. Germline CDR1 is DFQATT and CDR2 is SNEGSKA (reference sequence). The CDR3 spells CSARGDREPEAFF. DNA for the CDR3: TGCAGTGCTAGAGGGGACAGGGAGCCTGAAGCTTTCTTT.

V and J are TRBV15 and TRBJ2-1; TRBD2 aligns across 9 bases. Per germline, CDR1 LNHNV and CDR2 YYDKDF (reference sequence). Trimming at V came to 0 bases and at J to 8 bases, leaving 8 bases not matched to a gene. CDR3 length: 16 amino acids. Here the CDR3 reads CATSRDGLAGLDEQFF. The DNA of the CDR3 is TGTGCCACCAGCAGAGATGGTCTAGCGGGGTTGGATGAGCAGTTCTTC.

The J gene is TRBJ2-1, the V gene TRBV7-8, with TRBD2 matching over 13 bases. This CDR3 spans 15 amino acids. The V segment lost 3 bases and the J segment 9 bases; nucleotides outside the gene matches: 5. CDR1 SGHVS and CDR2 FQNEAQ come from the germline V gene. The CDR3 loop is CASSFGLAGAREQFF. For the CDR3, the DNA is TGTGCCAGCAGCTTCGGACTAGCGGGGGCTCGTGAGCAGTTCTTC.

The chain recombines TRBV7-9 with TRBJ1-4, with 7 bases lining up with TRBD1. V shed 6 bases, J shed 8 bases, and the junction held 12 bases outside the gene matches. Germline values: CDR1 SEHNR, CDR2 FQNEAQ (reference sequence). The CDR3 extends over 15 amino acids. CDR3 in DNA: TGTGCCAGCAGTGAGGACAGGAGTCCGAGCGAAAAACTGTTTTTT. Translated: CASSEDRSPSEKLFF.

This chain joins TRBV2 and TRBJ1-2, with 10 positions matching TRBD1. CDR1 and CDR2 (germline): SNHLY, FYNNEI. This CDR3 spans 14 amino acids. V gave up 5 bases and J gave up 9 bases; unmatched junction bases: 9. The CDR3 region is CASSQRQGAYRYTF. The CDR3 DNA follows: TGTGCCAGCAGTCAACGACAGGGGGCGTATCGCTACACCTTC. Full variable domain (remainder filled in from reference TRBV2 and TRBJ1-2): EPEVTQTPSHQVTQMGQEVILRCVPISNHLYFYWYRQILGQKVEFLVSFYNNEISEKSEIFDDQFSVERPDGSNFTLKIRSTKLEDSAMYFCASSQRQGAYRYTFGSGTRLTVV.

This chain connects TRBV19 to TRBJ2-5; TRBD2 agrees at 13 bases. TRBJ2-7 matches the DNA end more closely, so the J call is doubtful. Germline assignment: CDR1 LNHDA and CDR2 SQIVND (reference sequence). This CDR3 comprises 17 residues. The CDR3 loop reads CASSPPLRLAGGYEQYF. The DNA for the CDR3 is TGTGCCAGTAGCCCTCCTCTTCGACTAGCGGGGGGATACGAGCAGTACTTC.